Listed below are T cell receptor beta chains from one sample, sequenced in a study of T cell clones after liver transplantation. Method: immunoSEQ multiplex PCR; TCRdb's copy keeps in-frame clones and lacks some. The data show roughly 73,000 clones, about four fifths seen once. The starting material was CD4+ T cells from blood, obtained before liver transplant. The receptor source for this set is a human donor who received a liver transplant. The CDR3 runs from the conserved cysteine through the conserved F or W. Each record gives: clone size, V gene, D gene, J gene, CDR3 protein, CDR3 DNA. A D gene is named only where the DNA matches it firmly. Clone size is not always given. Where it is, it says once, few, many or a class for expanded clones.

size: NA
V: TRBV2
D: TRBD2
J: TRBJ2-1
CDR3: CASSSVAGQTEQFF
DNA: TGTGCCAGCAGTTCCGTAGCGGGTCAAACGGAGCAGTTCTTC

size: NA
V: TRBV10-3
D: TRBD1
J: TRBJ1-2
CDR3: CAISEADRGHGYTF
DNA: TGTGCCATCAGTGAGGCGGACAGGGGACATGGCTACACCTTC

size: few
V: TRBV28
D: NA
J: TRBJ2-7
CDR3: CASSEWGPNSYEQYF
DNA: TGTGCCAGCAGCGAGTGGGGTCCCAACTCCTACGAGCAGTACTTC

size: NA
V: TRBV9
D: NA
J: TRBJ2-1
CDR3: CASSVAPDNEQFF
DNA: TGTGCCAGCAGCGTAGCTCCCGACAATGAGCAGTTCTTC

size: NA
V: TRBV19
D: NA
J: TRBJ2-7
CDR3: CASSIQAVAAYEQYF
DNA: TGTGCCAGTAGTATACAAGCGGTAGCCGCCTACGAGCAGTACTTC

size: NA
V: TRBV30
D: NA
J: TRBJ2-5
CDR3: CAWSAGTALQETQYF
DNA: TGTGCCTGGAGTGCTGGGACGGCCCTACAAGAGACCCAGTACTTC

size: once
V: TRBV27
D: TRBD1
J: TRBJ2-2
CDR3: CASSSTRGQSYLETNTGELFF
DNA: TGTGCCAGCAGTTCTACAAGGGGACAGAGCTACCTTGAGACGAACACCGGGGAGCTGTTTTTT

size: once
V: TRBV18
D: NA
J: TRBJ1-5
CDR3: CASSPKLGSNQPQHF
DNA: TGTGCCAGCTCTCCTAAACTCGGGAGCAATCAGCCCCAGCATTTT

size: NA
V: TRBV9
D: NA
J: TRBJ2-7
CDR3: CASSVAPEYYEQYF
DNA: TGTGCCAGCAGCGTAGCTCCAGAGTACTACGAGCAGTACTTC

size: NA
V: TRBV2
D: NA
J: TRBJ1-4
CDR3: CARGGYANEKLFF
DNA: TGTGCCAGGGGGGGATATGCTAATGAAAAACTGTTTTTT

size: NA
V: TRBV19
D: TRBD1
J: TRBJ1-5
CDR3: CASSRDSLQPQHF
DNA: TGTGCCAGTAGTAGGGACAGTCTTCAGCCCCAGCATTTT

size: once
V: TRBV4-2
D: TRBD1
J: TRBJ1-1
CDR3: CASSHHVGGAANTEAFF
DNA: TGTGCCAGCAGCCACCACGTAGGGGGCGCGGCTAACACTGAAGCTTTCTTT

size: NA
V: TRBV5-1
D: TRBD1
J: TRBJ1-1
CDR3: CASRDREAEAFF
DNA: TGCGCCAGTCGGGACAGGGAGGCTGAAGCTTTCTTT

size: NA
V: TRBV11-1
D: TRBD1
J: TRBJ1-1
CDR3: CASSLEGANTEAFF
DNA: TGTGCCAGCAGCTTGGAGGGGGCGAACACTGAAGCTTTCTTT

size: NA
V: TRBV2
D: TRBD1
J: TRBJ1-1
CDR3: CASSGQGATEAFF
DNA: TGTGCCAGCAGTGGGCAGGGGGCAACTGAAGCTTTCTTT

size: NA
V: TRBV5-4
D: TRBD2
J: TRBJ2-7
CDR3: CASSRTSGSFNEQYF
DNA: TGTGCCAGCAGCAGGACTAGCGGGAGTTTCAACGAGCAGTACTTC

size: NA
V: TRBV4-2
D: NA
J: TRBJ2-7
CDR3: CASSLSGAFYEQYF
DNA: TGTGCCAGCAGCCTGTCTGGGGCCTTCTACGAGCAGTACTTC

size: NA
V: TRBV5-1
D: NA
J: TRBJ2-7
CDR3: CASSFRQDRISSYEQYF
DNA: TGCGCCAGCAGCTTCAGACAGGACCGTATTAGCTCCTACGAGCAGTACTTC